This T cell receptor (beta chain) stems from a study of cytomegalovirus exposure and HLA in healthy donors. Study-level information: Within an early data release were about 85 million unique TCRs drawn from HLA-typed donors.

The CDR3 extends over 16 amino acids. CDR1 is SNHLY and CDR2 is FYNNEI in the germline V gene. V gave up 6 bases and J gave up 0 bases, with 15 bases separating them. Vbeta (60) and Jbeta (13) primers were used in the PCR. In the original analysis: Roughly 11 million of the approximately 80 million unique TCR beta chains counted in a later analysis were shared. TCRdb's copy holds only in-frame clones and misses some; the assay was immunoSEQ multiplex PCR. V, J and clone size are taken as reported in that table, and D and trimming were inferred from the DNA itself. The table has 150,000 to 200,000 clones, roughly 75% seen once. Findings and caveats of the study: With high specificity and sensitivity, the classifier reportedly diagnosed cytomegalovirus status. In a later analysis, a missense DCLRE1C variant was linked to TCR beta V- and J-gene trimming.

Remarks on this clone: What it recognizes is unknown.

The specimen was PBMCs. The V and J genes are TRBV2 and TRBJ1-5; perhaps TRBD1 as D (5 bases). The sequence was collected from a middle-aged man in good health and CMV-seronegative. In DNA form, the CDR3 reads TGTGCCAGCAGCGGGGGGGAAGGGAATAGCAATCAGCCCCAGCATTTT. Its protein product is CASSGGEGNSNQPQHF.